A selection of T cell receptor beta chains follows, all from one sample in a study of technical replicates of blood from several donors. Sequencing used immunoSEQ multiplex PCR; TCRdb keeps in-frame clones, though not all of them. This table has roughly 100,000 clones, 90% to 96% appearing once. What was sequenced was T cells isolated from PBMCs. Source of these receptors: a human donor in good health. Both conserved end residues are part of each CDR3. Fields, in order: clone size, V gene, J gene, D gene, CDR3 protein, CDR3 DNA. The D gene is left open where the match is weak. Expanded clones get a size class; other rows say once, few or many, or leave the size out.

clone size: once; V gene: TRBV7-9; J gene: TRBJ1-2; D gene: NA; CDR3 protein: CASSGQGVTF; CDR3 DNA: TGTGCCAGCAGCGGCCAAGGGGTAACCTTC
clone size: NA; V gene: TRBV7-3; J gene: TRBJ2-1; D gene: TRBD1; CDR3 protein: CASSLDRGLNEQFF; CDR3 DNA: TGTGCCAGCAGCTTGGACAGGGGACTCAATGAGCAGTTCTTC
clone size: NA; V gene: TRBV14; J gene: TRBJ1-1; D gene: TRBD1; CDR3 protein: CASSPSGGWNTEAFF; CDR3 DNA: TGTGCCAGCAGCCCGTCAGGGGGGTGGAACACTGAAGCTTTCTTT
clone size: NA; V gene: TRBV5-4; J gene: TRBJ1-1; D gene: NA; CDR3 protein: CASSAGAVAFF; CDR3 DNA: TGTGCCAGCAGCGCGGGCGCTGTAGCTTTCTTT
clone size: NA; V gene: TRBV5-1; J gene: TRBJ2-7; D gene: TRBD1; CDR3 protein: CASSWDRLYEQYF; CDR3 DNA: TGCGCCAGCAGCTGGGACAGGCTCTACGAGCAGTACTTC
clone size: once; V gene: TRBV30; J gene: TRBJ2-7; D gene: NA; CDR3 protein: CAWSRTTLGYEQYF; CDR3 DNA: TGTGCCTGGAGTAGGACAACCCTTGGCTACGAGCAGTACTTC
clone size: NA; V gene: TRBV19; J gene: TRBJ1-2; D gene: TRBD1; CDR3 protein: CASSGDLGQGHGYTF; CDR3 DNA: TGTGCCAGTAGTGGAGACTTGGGACAGGGGCATGGCTACACCTTC
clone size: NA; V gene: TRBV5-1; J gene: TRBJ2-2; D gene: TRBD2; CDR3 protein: CASSLILAGVTGELFF; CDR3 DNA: TGCGCCAGCAGCTTGATCCTAGCGGGAGTAACCGGGGAGCTGTTTTTT
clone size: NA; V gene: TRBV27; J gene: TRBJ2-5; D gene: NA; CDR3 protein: CASSQQETQYF; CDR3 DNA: TGTGCCAGCAGTCAACAAGAGACCCAGTACTTC
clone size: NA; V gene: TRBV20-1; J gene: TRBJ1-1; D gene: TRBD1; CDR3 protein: CSTNRGTEAFF; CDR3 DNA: TGCAGTACAAACAGGGGAACTGAAGCTTTCTTT